This T cell receptor (beta chain) comes out of a study of T cell changes during pregnancy in multiple sclerosis. CDR1 LNHDA and CDR2 SQIVND come from the germline V gene (reference sequence). Between the trimmed V and J ends, which lost 5 bases and 7 bases, there was a span of 8 bases. CDR3 size: 11 residues. The table came from immunoSEQ multiplex PCR; TCRdb's copy has only in-frame clones and leaves some out. Found here are 50,000 to 75,000 clones, about 93% of them singletons; the top ten hold less than 3.5%. The sequence was collected from a female donor in good health, enrolled as a control in a pregnancy study. This material consisted of peripheral blood, taken in the third trimester of pregnancy. The rearrangement joins TRBV19 to TRBJ1-1; D remains ambiguous. The CDR3 DNA follows: TGTGCCAGTAGTGAGAGAGGTGAAGCTTTCTTT. Its translation is CASSERGEAFF. Variable domain in full (rest from reference TRBV19 and TRBJ1-1): DGGITQSPKYLFRKEGQNVTLSCEQNLNHDAMYWYRQDPGQGLRLIYYSQIVNDFQKGDIAEGYSVSREKKESFPLTVTSAQKNPTAFYLCASSERGEAFFGQGTRLTVV.